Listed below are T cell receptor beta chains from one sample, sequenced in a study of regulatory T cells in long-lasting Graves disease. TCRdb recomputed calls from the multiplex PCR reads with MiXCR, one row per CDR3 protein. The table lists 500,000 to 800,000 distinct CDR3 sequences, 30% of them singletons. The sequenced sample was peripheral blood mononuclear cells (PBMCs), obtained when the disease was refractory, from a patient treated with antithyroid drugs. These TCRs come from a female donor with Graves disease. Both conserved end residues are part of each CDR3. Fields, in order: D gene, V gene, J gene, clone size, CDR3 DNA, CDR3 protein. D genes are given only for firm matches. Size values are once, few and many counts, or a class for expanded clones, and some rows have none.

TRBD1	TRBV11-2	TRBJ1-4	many	TGTGCCAGCAGCAAGACAGGGGAAGCTGAAAAACTGTTTTTT	CASSKTGEAEKLFF
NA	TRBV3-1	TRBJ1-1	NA	TGTGCCAGCAGCCCACTACAGGCAATGAACACTGAAGCTTTCTTT	CASSPLQAMNTEAFF
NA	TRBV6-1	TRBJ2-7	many	TGTGCCAGCAGTGAGGAGGGGGGACAGCTAATCGACGAGCAGTACTTC	CASSEEGGQLIDEQYF
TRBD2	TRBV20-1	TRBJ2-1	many	TGCAGTGCTAGTCGACTAGCGGGTTCCTACAATGAGCAGTTCTTC	CSASRLAGSYNEQFF
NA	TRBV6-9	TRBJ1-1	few	TGTGCCAGCAGTTACTTTTATCAGAGCACTGAAGCTTTCTTT	CASSYFYQSTEAFF
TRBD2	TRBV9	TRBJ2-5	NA	TGTGCCAGCAGCGAAAGCGGGAGAAGAGAGACCCAGTACTTC	CASSESGRRETQYF
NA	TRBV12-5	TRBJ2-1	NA	TGTGCTAGTGGGCCTGGGGGGAAGAACAATGAGCAGTTCTTC	CASGPGGKNNEQFF
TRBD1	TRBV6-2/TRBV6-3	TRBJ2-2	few	TGTGCCAGCAGTTACGGGACAGGGGCAAACACCGGGGAGCTGTTTTTT	CASSYGTGANTGELFF
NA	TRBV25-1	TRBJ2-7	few	TGTGCCAGCAGCAACGGACAGCTTTTTATGCACGAGCAGTACTTC	CASSNGQLFMHEQYF
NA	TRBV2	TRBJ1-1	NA	TGTGCCAGCAGATGGATGAACACTGAAGCTTTCTTT	CASRWMNTEAFF
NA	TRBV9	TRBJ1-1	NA	TGTGCCAGCAGCGTAGACCCCATCACAGGCATGAACACTGAAGCTTTCTTT	CASSVDPITGMNTEAFF
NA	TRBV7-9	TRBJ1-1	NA	TGTGCCCGCAGCTTGGTAGTGGGCACTGAAGCTTTCTTT	CARSLVVGTEAFF
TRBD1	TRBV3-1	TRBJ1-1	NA	TGTGCCAGCAGCCGTAATCTACAGGGGCAAGCTTTCTTT	CASSRNLQGQAFF
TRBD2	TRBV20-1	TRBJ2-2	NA	TGCAGTGCTAGAGCTGGGACTAGCAGCACCGGGGAGCTGTTTTTT	CSARAGTSSTGELFF
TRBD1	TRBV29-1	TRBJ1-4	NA	TGCAGCGTCGTGACAGGGGGCTGGGAAAAACTGTTTTTT	CSVVTGGWEKLFF
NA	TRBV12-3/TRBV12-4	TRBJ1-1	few	TGTGCCAGCAGTCCTCAATTGACGAGGATGAGCACTGAAGCTTTCTTT	CASSPQLTRMSTEAFF
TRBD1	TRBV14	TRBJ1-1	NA	TGTGCCAGCAGCCGCCATACAGGGGACACTGAAGCTTTCTTT	CASSRHTGDTEAFF
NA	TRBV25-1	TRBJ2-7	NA	TGTGCCAGCAGAAAAACCCCCAGCTACGAGCAGTACTTC	CASRKTPSYEQYF
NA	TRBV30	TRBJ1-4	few	TGTGCCTGGAGTTTCGGGGCAGCTGAAAAACTGTTTTTT	CAWSFGAAEKLFF
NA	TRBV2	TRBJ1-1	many	TGTGCCAGCAATCAGGACGGACCCATGAACACTGAAGCTTTCTTT	CASNQDGPMNTEAFF
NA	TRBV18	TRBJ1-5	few	TGTGCCAGCTCGTACACACACCTAAATCAGCCCCAGCATTTT	CASSYTHLNQPQHF
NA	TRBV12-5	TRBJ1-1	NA	TGTGCTAGTGGTTTGGTACTGGGACTTCAGGAGAACACTGAAGCTTTCTTT	CASGLVLGLQENTEAFF
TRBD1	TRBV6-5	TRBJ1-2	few	TGTGCCAGTAGTTGGACAGGGCCATCCTATGGCTACACCTTC	CASSWTGPSYGYTF
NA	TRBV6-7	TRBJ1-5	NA	TGTGCCAGCAGTTCTACATCCCCGGGACGGAGGAATCAGCCCCAGCATTTT	CASSSTSPGRRNQPQHF
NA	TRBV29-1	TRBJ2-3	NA	TGCAGCGTCGACGGCGGCAGCACAGATACGCAGTATTTT	CSVDGGSTDTQYF
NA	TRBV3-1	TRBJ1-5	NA	TGTGCCAGCAGCCGGACAGCAAATAGCAATCAGCCCCAGCATTTT	CASSRTANSNQPQHF
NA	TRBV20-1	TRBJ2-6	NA	TGCAGTGCTAGAGTCGGATCTGGGGCCAACGTCCTGACTTTC	CSARVGSGANVLTF
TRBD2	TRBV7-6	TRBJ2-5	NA	TGTGCCAGCAGCTTAGCAGGACTAGAGGGAGAGACCCAGTACTTC	CASSLAGLEGETQYF
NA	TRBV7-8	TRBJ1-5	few	TGTGCCAGCAGCTTGGGAGTCGAACAGCCCCAGCATTTT	CASSLGVEQPQHF
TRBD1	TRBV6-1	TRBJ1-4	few	TGTGCCAGCACGGACAGGGTTAATGAAAAACTGTTTTTT	CASTDRVNEKLFF
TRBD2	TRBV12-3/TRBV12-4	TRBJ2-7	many	TGTGCCAGCTCACCGGGACTAGCGGGAGACGAGCAGTACTTC	CASSPGLAGDEQYF
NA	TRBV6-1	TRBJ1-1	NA	TGTGCCAGCAGTCCGGACGGGTGGACTGAAGCTTTCTTT	CASSPDGWTEAFF
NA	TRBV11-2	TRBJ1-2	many	TGTGCCAGCAGCTTAAGGGCAGGGACCTATGGCTACACCTTC	CASSLRAGTYGYTF
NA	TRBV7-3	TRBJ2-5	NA	TGTGCCAGCAGCCGAAGGGGAGGTCCCGGGGAGACCCAGTACTTC	CASSRRGGPGETQYF
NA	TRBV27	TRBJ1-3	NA	TGTGCCAGCACCCCAGATGGGGGGCCTGGAAACACCATATATTTT	CASTPDGGPGNTIYF
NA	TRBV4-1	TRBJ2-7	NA	TGCGCCAGCAGCCAAGATAACCCAGGATCTACCTACGAGCAGTACTTC	CASSQDNPGSTYEQYF
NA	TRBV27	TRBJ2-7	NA	TGTGCCAGCAGTCCGCCCCGTAGGGGGGCCACCTACGAGCAGTACTTC	CASSPPRRGATYEQYF
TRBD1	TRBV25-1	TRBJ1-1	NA	TGTGCCAGCAGTGAAGCGGGACAGGGGCAGGGTGAAGCTTTCTTT	CASSEAGQGQGEAFF
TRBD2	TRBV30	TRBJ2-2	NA	TGTGCCTGGAGTCAACCCACTAGCGTCACCACCGGGGAGCTGTTTTTT	CAWSQPTSVTTGELFF
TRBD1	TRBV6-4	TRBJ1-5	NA	TGTGCCAGCAGTTACGGGGGGACAGGGCAACAGCCCCAGCATTTT	CASSYGGTGQQPQHF
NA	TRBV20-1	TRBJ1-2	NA	TGCAGTGCTAGATCCGGGGATGGGTATGGCTACACCTTC	CSARSGDGYGYTF
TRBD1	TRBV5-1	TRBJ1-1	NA	TGCGCCAGCAGCTTTGGACAGGGGATGGAGAACACTGAAGCTTTCTTT	CASSFGQGMENTEAFF
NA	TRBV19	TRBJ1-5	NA	TGTGCCAGTAGTATTAAGGGAGGGGGACAGCCCCAGCATTTT	CASSIKGGGQPQHF
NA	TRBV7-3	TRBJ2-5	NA	TGTGCCAGCAGCTTATTGGGCTCCGGGGCCCAAGTGACCCAGTACTTC	CASSLLGSGAQVTQYF
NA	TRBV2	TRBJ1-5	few	TGTGCCAGCAGACCTCAGGGGACAAGCAATCAGCCCCAGCATTTT	CASRPQGTSNQPQHF
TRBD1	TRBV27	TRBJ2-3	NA	TGTGCCAGCAGACGGACAGGGGGCGCGTTAGCAGATACGCAGTATTTT	CASRRTGGALADTQYF